The 9 T cell receptor beta chains presented below share a single source sample, sequenced in a study of CD8 T cells in Susac syndrome. It was with random hexamers that about 0.45 to 1 ug RNA was reverse transcribed. MiXCR was run by TCRdb on the immunoSEQ multiplex PCR reads, yielding one entry per CDR3 protein. The table lists about 140,000 distinct CDR3 sequences, 95% of them singletons, with 0.11% in the top ten. The sequenced material came from CD4+ T cells from PBMCs. The receptors here all came from a human donor with multiple sclerosis.

The chain is built from TRBV24-1 and TRBJ2-1; D possibly corresponds to TRBD2 (7 bases). This CDR3 region has 18 residues. Per germline, CDR1 KGHDR and CDR2 SFDVKD. Trimming took off 3 bases at V and 2 bases at J, with 19 bases between the two ends. Written as DNA, the CDR3 is TGTGCCACCAGTGATCCCCGGGGGGCCGCGGGAGCCTACAATGAGCAGTTCTTC. The encoded protein is CATSDPRGAAGAYNEQFF.

In its sample, this clonotype was seen a few times. The DNA of the CDR3 is TGTGCCAGCAGTTTAGCGGGGGGCAGGTACGAGCAGTACTTC. Translated: CASSLAGGRYEQYF. This chain joins TRBV12-3 or TRBV12-4 and TRBJ2-7; either TRBD1 or TRBD2 may supply D (6 bases each). This CDR3 contains 14 residues. V gave up 0 bases and J gave up 4 bases, with 10 bases separating them.

The chain joins TRBV3-1 to TRBJ2-7, with 7 bases aligning to TRBD2. J lost 4 bases, V lost 1 base, and 7 bases had no gene match. This CDR3 contains 15 residues. Germline-derived CDR1 and CDR2 are LGHDT and YNNKEL (reference sequence). For the CDR3, the DNA is TGTGCCAGCAGCCAAGGCCCGGGCGGGAGTTACGAGCAGTACTTC. It specifies CASSQGPGGSYEQYF.

The chain has TRBV5-1 and TRBJ2-1, with a possible D match to TRBD2 (6 bases). The CDR3 extends over 13 amino acids. Germline V gives CDR1 SGHRS, CDR2 YFSETQ. Trimming took off 2 bases at V and 4 bases at J, with 7 bases between the two ends. The CDR3 loop reads CASSFGLYNEQFF. The CDR3 region has the DNA TGCGCCAGCAGCTTCGGACTATACAATGAGCAGTTCTTC.

V is TRBV2 and J is TRBJ2-4; 11 nucleotides line up with TRBD2. The length of the CDR3 is 14 residues. With V trimmed by 7 bases and J by 5 bases, 4 bases remained unmatched. Germline CDR1 is SNHLY and CDR2 is FYNNEI. CDR3 nucleotide sequence: TGTGCCAGCATAGCGGGGGGGCCAGAAAACATTCAGTACTTC. Translation gives CASIAGGPENIQYF.

This clonotype was picked up a small number of times. The chain carries TRBV7-9 and TRBJ1-1; 8 nucleotides match TRBD1. CDR3 length: 14 amino acids. From germline, CDR1 is SEHNR and CDR2 FQNEAQ (reference sequence). Trimming took 3 bases from V and 5 from J; bases not matched to a gene: 5. This chain's CDR3 is CASSFRTGGTEAFF. The CDR3 bases are TGTGCCAGCAGCTTCAGAACAGGGGGAACTGAAGCTTTCTTT.

The chain has TRBV29-1 and TRBJ2-1; 15 positions match TRBD2. CDR1 and CDR2 (germline): SQVTM, ANQGSEA. J was trimmed by 0 bases and V by 2 bases; bases with no gene match: 8. The CDR3 is 19 amino acids. The CDR3 sequence: CSVELPGLAGGFSYNEQFF. DNA for the CDR3: TGCAGCGTTGAATTACCGGGACTAGCGGGAGGCTTCTCCTACAATGAGCAGTTCTTC.

The rearrangement joins TRBV18 to TRBJ1-1, with 11 bases matching TRBD1. There are 16 residues in the CDR3. Germline CDR1 reads KGHSH; CDR2 reads LQKENI. J lost 4 bases, V lost 3 bases, and 7 bases had no gene match. CDR3 amino acids: CASSPIGTGGGTEAFF. In DNA, the CDR3 is TGTGCCAGCTCACCCATTGGGACAGGGGGAGGCACTGAAGCTTTCTTT.

V is TRBV3-1 and J is TRBJ2-6, with 12 bases that match TRBD1. The CDR3 covers 16 residues. Per germline, CDR1 LGHDT and CDR2 YNNKEL (reference sequence). V gave up 6 bases and J gave up 4 bases; unmatched junction bases: 4. The CDR3 coding sequence is TGTGCCAGCAGAGGGACAGGGGGCTCCGGGGCCAACGTCCTGACTTTC. Amino acids: CASRGTGGSGANVLTF. The whole variable domain, filled in from reference TRBV3-1 and TRBJ2-6, reads DTAVSQTPKYLVTQMGNDKSIKCEQNLGHDTMYWYKQDSKKFLKIMFSYNNKELIINETVPNRFSPKSPDKAHLNLHINSLELGDSAVYFCASRGTGGSGANVLTFGAGSRLTVL.